A single sample is the source of the 30 T cell receptor beta chains below, sequenced in a study of breast tumors, draining lymph nodes, adjacent tissues. TCRdb re-analysed the multiplex PCR reads in MiXCR, keeping a single row per CDR3 protein. The sample records more than 100,000 distinct CDR3 sequences, about a fifth being singletons. The lymph nodes were axillary draining lymph nodes from breast cancer patients. Sequenced material: axillary lymph node tissue. These receptors all come from a female donor with breast cancer. Some clones in this sample may be carry-over from other donors' samples.

The table lists this clonotype with a few counts. CDR3 sequence (DNA): TGTGCCAGCAGCTTACACAGGGACAAAAACATTCAGTACTTC. This translates into CASSLHRDKNIQYF. This chain links TRBV11-3 with TRBJ2-4, with D perhaps matching TRBD1 (6 bases). Germline V gene data show CDR1 as SGHNT and CDR2 as YENEEA. CDR3 length: 14 amino acids. V lost 2 bases and J 3 bases, leaving 8 bases between the germline ends.

Concerning this clonotype itself: It may be a read error: a sequence one base away is much more abundant. The CDR3 DNA reads as TGTGCCAGCAGTCGGAGCATCAATGAGCAGTTCTTC. Translating gives CASSRSINEQFF. The chain employs TRBV6-1 and TRBJ2-1; D not resolved. CDR3 length: 12 residues. Trimming took off 5 bases at V and 6 bases at J, with 8 bases between the two ends. Germline lookup yields CDR1 MNHNS and CDR2 SASEGT.

The table lists this clonotype with many counts. CDR3 sequence: CASSLRGRGTDTQYF. CDR3 sequence (DNA): TGTGCCAGCAGCTTACGCGGGAGAGGCACAGATACGCAGTATTTT. The V call is TRBV7-9, the J call TRBJ2-3, with 7 bases lining up with TRBD2. This CDR3 has 15 amino acids. Germline V gives CDR1 SEHNR, CDR2 FQNEAQ (reference sequence). V shed 2 bases and J 1 base; nucleotides not matched to a gene: 3.

Concerning this clonotype itself: A much larger clone lies a single base off, so this may be a read error. The chain employs TRBV30 and TRBJ1-2; D is undetermined. Germline CDR1 and CDR2: GTSNPN and SVGIG (reference sequence). The CDR3 covers 12 residues. CDR3 protein: CARSYWTYGYTF. The CDR3 bases are TGTGCCCGGAGCTATTGGACCTATGGCTACACCTTC.

This clonotype was seen a few times. This chain connects TRBV5-6 to TRBJ2-2, with a tentative D call TRBD2 (5 bases). Trimming took 1 base from V and 4 from J, leaving 11 bases between them. The CDR3 spans 15 residues. Germline loops: CDR1 SGHDT, CDR2 YYEEEE. CDR3 sequence: CASSLNREPTGELFF. DNA for the CDR3: TGTGCCAGCAGCTTGAATCGGGAACCCACCGGGGAGCTGTTTTTT.

Many counts were recorded for this clonotype. CDR3 sequence reads: CASSFSGSQPQHF. For the CDR3, the DNA is TGTGCCAGCAGCTTTTCGGGGAGCCAGCCCCAGCATTTT. The gene calls are TRBV7-2 and TRBJ1-5; D not resolved. The germline V gene has CDR1 SGHTA and CDR2 FQGNSA. Deletions cut 3 bases from V and 7 bases from J, with 10 bases between. The CDR3 is made up of 13 amino acids.

This clonotype was counted between two and nine times. The V and J genes are TRBV3-1 and TRBJ2-2, with D uncertain. This CDR3 region has 15 residues. Germline CDR1 is LGHDT and CDR2 is YNNKEL (reference sequence). The V end was cut by 0 bases, the J end by 7 bases, with 12 bases between. CDR3: CASSQDTWAHGELFF. CDR3 in DNA: TGTGCCAGCAGCCAAGATACCTGGGCCCACGGGGAGCTGTTTTTT.

The CDR3 here is CASSLGQGDTEAFF. CDR3 in DNA: TGTGCCAGCAGCTTAGGTCAGGGGGACACTGAAGCTTTCTTT. This sequence joins TRBV13 and TRBJ1-1; 7 bases line up with TRBD1. Per the germline V gene, CDR1 is PRHDT and CDR2 is FYEKMQ (reference sequence). The V segment lost 0 bases and the J segment 3 bases; nucleotides outside the gene matches: 1. This CDR3 is built from 14 residues.

About this clonotype: A much more abundant neighbour one base away suggests this may be a read error. The chain links TRBV11-3 to TRBJ2-1; unclear D gene. Per the germline V gene, CDR1 is SGHNT and CDR2 is YENEEA. Deletions cut 2 bases from V and 2 bases from J, with 10 bases between. The CDR3 sequence is 15 residues long. As DNA, the CDR3 is TGTGCCAGCAGCTTAACTGGCCCTCCCTACAATGAGCAGTTCTTC. Translating it yields CASSLTGPPYNEQFF.

This clonotype showed up just once. One base away lies a much larger clone, so this may be a sequencing read error. The chain's CDR3 is CASSLEALAGVVRTGELVF. CDR3 sequence (DNA): TGCGCCAGCAGCTTGGAGGCCCTAGCGGGAGTCGTTCGGACCGGGGAGCTGGTTTTT. The rearrangement joins TRBV5-1 to TRBJ2-2; 10 bases line up with TRBD2. Germline CDR1 and CDR2: SGHRS and YFSETQ. The CDR3 contains 19 residues.

At least ten counts were recorded for this clonotype. The genes are TRBV24-1 and TRBJ1-4; TRBD1 is a possible D gene (6 bases). Deletions cut 2 bases from V and 10 bases from J, with 13 bases between. The length of the CDR3 is 14 residues. From germline, CDR1 is KGHDR and CDR2 SFDVKD. The CDR3: CATSDSALGGKLFF. The CDR3, as DNA: TGTGCCACCAGTGATTCTGCGCTAGGGGGAAAACTGTTTTTT.

As concerns this clonotype: A single base separates this from a much larger clone, so it may be a read error. This is likely a read error, given that the CDR3 carries no conserved phenylalanine or tryptophan at its end. The chain links TRBV6-2 or TRBV6-3 to TRBJ2-3, with D hard to call. Germline V gene lookup returns CDR1 MNHEY and CDR2 SVGEGT. The CDR3 totals 15 residues. V lost 4 bases, J lost 0 bases, and 11 bases lay in between. The CDR3 here is CASSFARASTDTQYS. CDR3 nucleotide sequence: TGTGCCAGCAGTTTCGCTAGAGCTAGCACAGATACGCAGTATTCT.

This clonotype was picked up a small number of times. The rearrangement joins TRBV19 to TRBJ1-1, with D possibly TRBD1 on 5 matching bases. The CDR3 sequence is 14 residues long. Germline CDR1 and CDR2: LNHDA and SQIVND (reference sequence). V dropped 3 bases and J dropped 2 bases, with 10 bases sitting between them. CDR3 sequence (DNA): TGTGCCAGTAGTATCAAGAGGGGTAACACTGAAGCTTTCTTT. Protein product: CASSIKRGNTEAFF.

This clonotype was seen at least ten times. This chain uses TRBV5-6 with TRBJ2-5, with 7 bases that match TRBD2. Germline V gene lookup returns CDR1 SGHDT and CDR2 YYEEEE. V was pared by 1 base and J by 3 bases, with 6 bases of the junction left unmatched. The CDR3 sequence is 15 residues long. DNA for the CDR3: TGTGCCAGCAGCTTGTACAACGGACTAGAAGAGACCCAGTACTTC. This codes for CASSLYNGLEETQYF.

This clonotype was detected many times. The rearrangement links TRBV12-3 or TRBV12-4 to TRBJ2-3; 10 bases line up with TRBD2. Losses at the gene ends were 2 bases for V and 6 bases for J; bases not matched to a gene: 8. The CDR3 is made up of 16 amino acids. DNA for the CDR3: TGTGCCAGCAGTTTATTGAGTACTAGCGGGACGGATACGCAGTATTTT. It encodes CASSLLSTSGTDTQYF.

The rearrangement uses TRBV2 and TRBJ2-7, with 8 bases aligning to TRBD1. J lost 4 bases, V lost 11 bases, and 13 bases had no gene match. There are 14 residues in the CDR3. CDR1 and CDR2 from the germline V gene are SNHLY and FYNNEI. CDR3 amino acids: CACNPGTGNYEQYF. The CDR3 DNA is TGTGCCTGCAACCCGGGGACAGGCAATTACGAGCAGTACTTC.

The gene calls are TRBV9 and TRBJ2-3; TRBD1 is a possible D gene (5 bases). There are 15 residues in the CDR3. Per germline, CDR1 SGDLS and CDR2 YYNGEE. V lost 4 bases and J 1 base, leaving 13 bases between the germline ends. In DNA form, the CDR3 reads TGTGCCAGCAGCATAGGGATGGGGCGCACAGATACGCAGTATTTT. It codes for CASSIGMGRTDTQYF. The full variable domain, its missing parts supplied by reference TRBV9 and TRBJ2-3, is DSGVTQTPKHLITATGQRVTLRCSPRSGDLSVYWYQQSLDQGLQFLIQYYNGEERAKGNILERFSAQQFPDLHSELNLSSLELGDSALYFCASSIGMGRTDTQYFGPGTRLTVL.

This clonotype was picked up many times. V usage is TRBV20-1 and J usage is TRBJ2-1; weak D call: TRBD2 (6 bases). This CDR3 region has 14 residues. Germline V gene data show CDR1 as DFQATT and CDR2 as SNEGSKA (reference sequence). V was shortened by 3 bases and J by 8 bases, with 17 bases between the two germline ends. DNA of the CDR3: TGCAGTGCTAGTGTCGGCGGGGCCAGGGATGAGCAGTTCTTC. Protein sequence: CSASVGGARDEQFF.

This clonotype showed up many times. The V gene is TRBV11-2, the J gene TRBJ2-3, with 9 positions matching TRBD2. CDR1 and CDR2 (germline): SGHAT, FQNNGV. With 5 bases clipped from V and 1 base from J, the junction kept 7 bases outside the gene matches. The CDR3 is made up of 16 amino acids. CDR3 nucleotide sequence: TGTGCCAGCAGCCGCCCCGCGGGAGGGGGCACAGATACGCAGTATTTT. Translation: CASSRPAGGGTDTQYF.

This clonotype showed up many times. The chain couples TRBV9 to TRBJ2-7, with D maybe TRBD1 (6 bases). CDR3 length: 15 amino acids. Germline CDR1 and CDR2: SGDLS and YYNGEE. V was trimmed by 5 bases and J by 6 bases, leaving 21 bases between them. CDR3 loop: CASSRSGTLLGEQYF. CDR3 in DNA: TGTGCCAGCAGTCGCTCCGGGACATTACTCGGCGAGCAGTACTTC.

In this sample, this clonotype turned up many times. J is TRBJ2-3 and V is TRBV4-1; TRBD2 agrees at 9 bases. V shed 1 base, J shed 1 base, and the junction held 9 bases outside the gene matches. The CDR3 is made up of 18 amino acids. Germline CDR1 and CDR2: MGHRA and YSYEKL. The CDR3 DNA reads as TGCGCCAGCAGCCAAGGGGTTTTTAGCGGGAGTGGCACAGATACGCAGTATTTT. It codes for CASSQGVFSGSGTDTQYF.

This clonotype was seen a few times. This sequence joins TRBV28 and TRBJ2-7, with 10 positions matching TRBD2. CDR3 length equals 16 residues. With 2 bases clipped from V and 3 bases from J, the junction kept 7 bases outside the gene matches. Germline assignment: CDR1 MDHEN and CDR2 SYDVKM. CDR3 sequence: CASSLELAGSDYEQYF. Written as DNA, the CDR3 is TGTGCCAGCAGTTTAGAACTAGCGGGGAGTGACTACGAGCAGTACTTC.

This clonotype was counted many times. The rearrangement links TRBV10-3 to TRBJ1-5; a possible D gene is TRBD1 (5 bases). V gave up 6 bases and J gave up 4 bases, with 10 bases separating them. Germline loops: CDR1 ENHRY, CDR2 SYGVKD. The CDR3 consists of 13 residues. CDR3 coding DNA: TGTGCCATCAGGCTCGACAGAAATCAGCCCCAGCATTTT. Its translation: CAIRLDRNQPQHF.

The chain recombines TRBV2 with TRBJ2-4, with D possibly TRBD2 on 5 matching bases. Trimming shortened V by 6 bases and J by 0 bases, and 12 bases separated the two germline ends. CDR1 is SNHLY and CDR2 is FYNNEI in the germline V gene. This CDR3 region has 15 residues. The CDR3 DNA reads as TGTGCCAGCAGCCTCGGGGAGCTAGCCAAAAACATTCAGTACTTC. Its protein is CASSLGELAKNIQYF.

This chain joins TRBV7-9 and TRBJ2-7; no definite D call. V was pared by 4 bases and J by 2 bases, with 6 bases between. CDR1 SEHNR and CDR2 FQNEAQ come from the germline V gene (reference sequence). The CDR3 is 12 amino acids. The CDR3 loop reads CASSYNTYEQYF. CDR3 DNA sequence: TGTGCCAGCAGCTACAACACCTACGAGCAGTACTTC.

This clonotype has at least ten counts. The gene calls are TRBV12-3 or TRBV12-4 and TRBJ1-3; D not resolved. V lost 7 bases and J 0 bases, leaving 13 bases between the germline ends. This CDR3 has 15 amino acids. DNA for the CDR3: TGTGCCAGCAAACAAGGGCAGTACTCTGGAAACACCATATATTTT. It codes for CASKQGQYSGNTIYF.

This clonotype was counted many times. The CDR3 protein is CSAPGQGAGNEQFF. The CDR3 nucleotides are TGCAGTGCTCCAGGACAGGGGGCTGGCAATGAGCAGTTCTTC. The rearrangement links TRBV20-1 to TRBJ2-1, with 11 bases aligning to TRBD1. From germline, CDR1 is DFQATT and CDR2 SNEGSKA (reference sequence). CDR3 length equals 14 residues. V lost 5 bases and J lost 6; bases outside the gene matches: 6.

This clonotype was seen only once. J is TRBJ2-7 and V is TRBV11-3, with TRBD1 identical over 7 bases. Germline V lookup: CDR1 SGHNT, CDR2 YENEEA. V was pared by 4 bases and J by 2 bases, with 5 bases of the junction left unmatched. The length of the CDR3 is 14 residues. CDR3 DNA: TGTGCCAGCAGCTCGAGACAGGGTACCTACGAGCAGTACTTC. It is translated as CASSSRQGTYEQYF.

This clonotype was seen only a few times. This chain uses TRBV7-2 with TRBJ2-1, with 7 bases fitting TRBD2. Germline V lookup: CDR1 SGHTA, CDR2 FQGNSA. Trimming removed 2 bases from V and 9 bases from J; junction bases left unmatched: 7. The CDR3 totals 14 residues. The CDR3: CASSLQASGPEQFF. Written as DNA, the CDR3 is TGTGCCAGCAGCTTACAAGCTAGCGGCCCTGAGCAGTTCTTC.

With respect to this clonotype: This may come from a read error, since a much larger clone is one base off. This rearrangement joins TRBV30 to TRBJ1-6, with 7 positions matching TRBD1. CDR1 is GTSNPN and CDR2 is SVGIG in the germline V gene (reference sequence). The CDR3 is made up of 13 amino acids. The CDR3 region is CAWNGQANSPPHF. CDR3 in DNA: TGTGCCTGGAATGGACAGGCTAATTCACCCCCCCACTTT.